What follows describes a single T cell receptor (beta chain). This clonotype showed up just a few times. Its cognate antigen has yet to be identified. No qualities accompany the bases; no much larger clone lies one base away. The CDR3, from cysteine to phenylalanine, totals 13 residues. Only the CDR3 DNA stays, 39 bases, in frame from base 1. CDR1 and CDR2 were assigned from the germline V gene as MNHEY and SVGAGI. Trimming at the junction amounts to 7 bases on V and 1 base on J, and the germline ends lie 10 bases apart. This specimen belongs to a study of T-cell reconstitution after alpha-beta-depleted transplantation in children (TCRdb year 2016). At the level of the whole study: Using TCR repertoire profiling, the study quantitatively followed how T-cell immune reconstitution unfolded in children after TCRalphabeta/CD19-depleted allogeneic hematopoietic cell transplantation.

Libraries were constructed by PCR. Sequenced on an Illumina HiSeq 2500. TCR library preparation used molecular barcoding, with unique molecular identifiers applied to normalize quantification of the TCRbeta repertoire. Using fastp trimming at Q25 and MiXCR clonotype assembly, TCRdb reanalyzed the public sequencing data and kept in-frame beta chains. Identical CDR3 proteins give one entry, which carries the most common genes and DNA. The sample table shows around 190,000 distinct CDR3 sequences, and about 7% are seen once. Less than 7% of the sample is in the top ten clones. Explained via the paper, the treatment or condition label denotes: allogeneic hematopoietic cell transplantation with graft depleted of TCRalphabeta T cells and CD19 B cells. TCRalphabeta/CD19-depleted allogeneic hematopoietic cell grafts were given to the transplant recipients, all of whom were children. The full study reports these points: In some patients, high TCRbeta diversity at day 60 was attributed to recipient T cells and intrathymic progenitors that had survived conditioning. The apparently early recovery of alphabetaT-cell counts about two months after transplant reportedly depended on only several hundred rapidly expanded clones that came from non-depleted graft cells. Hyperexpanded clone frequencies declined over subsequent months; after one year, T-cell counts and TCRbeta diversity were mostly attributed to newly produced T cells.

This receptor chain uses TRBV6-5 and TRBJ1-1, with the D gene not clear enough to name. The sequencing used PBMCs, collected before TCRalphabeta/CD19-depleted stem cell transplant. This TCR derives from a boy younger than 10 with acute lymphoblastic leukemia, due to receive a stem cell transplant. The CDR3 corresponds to CASMGEGNTEAFF. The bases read TGTGCCAGCATGGGAGAGGGGAACACTGAAGCTTTCTTT.